This TCR beta chain was captured by sequencing in a study of blood T cell repertoires in COVID-19. The CDR3 covers 13 residues. CDR1 SGHTA and CDR2 FQGTGA come from the germline V gene. V was cut by 1 base and J by 6 bases, with 7 bases left in between. Original handling: Cell counts per sample came from amplifying reference gene primers. Measured with immunoSEQ multiplex PCR; TCRdb has only the in-frame clones, and not every one. The V and J calls and clone size were taken over from that table, and D and trimming were inferred from the DNA. The sample contains fewer than 40,000 clones, 79% of which appear only once. This clone has only a few counts.

Sequencing input: peripheral blood. This chain links TRBV7-3 with TRBJ2-1; the D gene is possibly TRBD2 (6 bases). The clonotype was recovered from a man aged 65 to 79 with acute or convalescent COVID-19. CDR3 region: CASSLRRGNEQFF. CDR3 DNA: TGTGCCAGCAGCTTAAGGAGGGGCAATGAGCAGTTCTTC.